The rows below give T cell receptor beta chains drawn from one sample of a study of cytomegalovirus exposure and HLA in healthy donors. Libraries were prepared by immunoSEQ multiplex PCR; TCRdb keeps only in-frame clonotypes and omits some of them. The table has over 100,000 clones, roughly 86% seen once; the top ten hold over 3%. The sequenced sample was PBMCs. The receptors derive from a man under 40 in good health and CMV-seronegative. CDR3s leave out the opening cysteine and the closing phenylalanine or tryptophan.

v_call	j_call	cdr3_aa
TRBV5-1	TRBJ2-1	ASSLGGQTYNEQF
TRBV5-1	TRBJ1-5	ASLYRNQPQH
TRBV9	TRBJ2-5	ASSVGGSGETQY
TRBV7-9	TRBJ1-4	ASSPGGREKLF
TRBV6-5	TRBJ2-7	ASSSVASYEQY
TRBV9	TRBJ2-2	ASSVEEGEGTGELF
TRBV5-4	TRBJ2-2	ASSRDRNTGELF
TRBV6-5	TRBJ1-2	ASSYWGGNYGYT
TRBV2	TRBJ1-3	ASSESVLSGNTIY
TRBV7-6	TRBJ1-6	ASSPGQGVPLH
TRBV4-1	TRBJ2-4	ASSQVASGDKNIQY
TRBV9	TRBJ1-3	ASSWRGARADTIY
TRBV2	TRBJ2-7	ASRRDRDYEQY
TRBV15	TRBJ1-1	ATSRAIVGQGATEAF
TRBV5-6	TRBJ2-3	ASSLIETGAADTQY
TRBV10-3	TRBJ2-5	AISEPSPLAPLTGGPETQY
TRBV28	TRBJ2-7	ASSSPATGGRGEQY
TRBV18	TRBJ1-2	ASSPPTGDLNYGYT
TRBV7-9	TRBJ2-5	ASSSRLAGGETQY
TRBV5-4	TRBJ2-6	ASSTALTGFAANVLT
TRBV7-6	TRBJ2-3	ASSFVAGGRVITDTQY
TRBV4-2	TRBJ1-3	ASSQDGQIDSGNTIY
TRBV4-2	TRBJ2-2	ASSQGTSGGRNTGELF
TRBV15	TRBJ2-2	ATSRGQWGIRGELF
TRBV7-9	TRBJ1-1	ASSPGWAEAF
TRBV5-1	TRBJ2-7	ASSSGTGRVYEQY
TRBV5-1	TRBJ2-1	ASSLGGGYNNEQF